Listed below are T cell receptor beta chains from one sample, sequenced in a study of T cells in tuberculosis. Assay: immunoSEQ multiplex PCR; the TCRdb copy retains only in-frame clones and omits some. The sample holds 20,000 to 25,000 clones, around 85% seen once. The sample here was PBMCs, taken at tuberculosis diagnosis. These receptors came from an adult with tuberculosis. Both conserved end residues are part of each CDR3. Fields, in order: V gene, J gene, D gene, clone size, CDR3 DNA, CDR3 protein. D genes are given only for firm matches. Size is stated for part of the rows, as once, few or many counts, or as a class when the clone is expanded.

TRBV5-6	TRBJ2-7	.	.	TGTGCCAGCAGCCGACCAGAGGCGGGATGGTACGAGCAGTACTTC	CASSRPEAGWYEQYF
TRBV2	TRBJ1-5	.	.	TGTGCCAGCAAGGGAGACAGGCGCAATCAGCCCCAGCATTTT	CASKGDRRNQPQHF
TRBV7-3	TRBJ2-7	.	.	TGTGCCAGCAGCCCGACAGCCTCCTACGAGCAGTACTTC	CASSPTASYEQYF
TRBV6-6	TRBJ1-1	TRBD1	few	TGTGCCAGCGGAGACGGGCCAGGGGGTTTGAGAGCTGAAGCTTTCTTT	CASGDGPGGLRAEAFF
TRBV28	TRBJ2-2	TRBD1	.	TGTGCCAGCACCCCGGACAGGGGGCTGGCTAGCGGGAACACCGGGGAGCTGTTTTTT	CASTPDRGLASGNTGELFF
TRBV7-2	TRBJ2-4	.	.	TGTGCCAGCAGCCCCGGACAGATAGCCAAAAACATTCAGTACTTC	CASSPGQIAKNIQYF
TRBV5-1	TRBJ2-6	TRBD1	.	TGCGCCAGCAGCTTGGCCGGACAGGGGGTGCCCGTTGGGGCCAACGTCCTGACTTTC	CASSLAGQGVPVGANVLTF
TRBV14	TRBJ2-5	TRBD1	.	TGTGCCAGCAGCCCCTACACTGGGACAGTCGAGACCCAGTACTTC	CASSPYTGTVETQYF
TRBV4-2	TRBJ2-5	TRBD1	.	TGTGCCAGCAGCCAAGAACCCCTAGCAGGGGGCAAAGAGACCCAGTACTTC	CASSQEPLAGGKETQYF
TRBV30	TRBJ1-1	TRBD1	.	TGTGCCTGGGCTTTCGGACAGGGGATAAGAACTGAAGCTTTCTTT	CAWAFGQGIRTEAFF
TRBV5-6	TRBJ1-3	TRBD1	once	TGTGCCAGCAGCTGCGACAGGGGAGGAAACACCATATATTTT	CASSCDRGGNTIYF
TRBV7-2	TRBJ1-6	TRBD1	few	TGTGCCAGCAGCTCCCTGGGGACAGGGGAAATTTCACCCCTCCACTTT	CASSSLGTGEISPLHF
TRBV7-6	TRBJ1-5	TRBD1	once	TGTGCCAGCAGCTCCGAGTGGGACAGCCCCGGGAGCAATCAGCCCCAGCATTTT	CASSSEWDSPGSNQPQHF